Each of the 6 T cell receptor beta chains below was sequenced from the same sample in a study of T cell responses to AZD1222 COVID-19 vaccine (dated by TCRdb to the early 2020s). What the time point label conveys for this sample: baseline before first vaccination. Receptor amplification or capture employed the immunoSEQ multiplex PCR assay. Drawn from immuneACCESS, this table holds only the in-frame rearrangements with V and J called that TCRdb kept. Clones are partly lost; checked studies trace under half to an unresolved V gene and leave the rest unexplained. A total of over 110,000 clones appear in this sample, under 95% of them only once. The leading ten clones occupy 5.1% of the sample. The sequencing here drew on peripheral blood, taken on day 0 of AZD1222 vaccination. These TCRs come from an adult in good health.

This rearrangement joins TRBV7-6 to TRBJ2-1, with TRBD2 matching over 7 bases. The germline V gene encodes CDR1 SGHVS and CDR2 FNYEAQ. V dropped 5 bases and J dropped 5; count of bases not matched to a gene: 9. This CDR3 has 15 residues. DNA of the CDR3: TGTGCCAGCAGCCTTAGCGGGTCCGGTGACAATGAGCAGTTCTTC. Protein sequence: CASSLSGSGDNEQFF.

The gene calls are TRBV10-3 and TRBJ2-5; 7 bases match TRBD1. V was clipped by 0 bases and J by 7 bases; unmatched bases: 17. Germline CDR1 ENHRY, CDR2 SYGVKD. CDR3 size: 18 residues. CDR3 in DNA: TGTGCCATCAGTGAGTCGGGGCGTGGGGGACAGAACCTGGGGACCCAGTACTTC. Protein sequence: CAISESGRGGQNLGTQYF.

The chain combines TRBV27 with TRBJ1-1; D remains unclear. This CDR3 is built from 14 residues. V was trimmed by 4 bases and J by 6 bases, leaving 15 bases between them. CDR1 and CDR2 (germline): MNHEY, SMNVEV (reference sequence). CDR3 residues: CASSSRPSRPEAFF. The CDR3 nucleotides read TGTGCCAGCAGTTCCCGACCTTCCCGGCCTGAAGCTTTCTTT.

The rearrangement uses TRBV27 and TRBJ1-2; 7 bases align to TRBD1. Per the germline V gene, CDR1 is MNHEY and CDR2 is SMNVEV (reference sequence). Trimming at V came to 2 bases and at J to 8 bases, leaving 8 bases not matched to a gene. The length of the CDR3 is 14 residues. The CDR3 region has the DNA TGTGCCAGCAGTTTAAACCCAGGGGGAGGAGGCTACACCTTC. Protein product: CASSLNPGGGGYTF.

The chain couples TRBV10-1 to TRBJ2-7, with D perhaps matching TRBD1 or TRBD2 (5 bases each). The CDR3 consists of 14 residues. Germline V CDR1 and CDR2: WNHNN, SYGVQD (reference sequence). V lost 9 bases and J 6 bases, leaving 21 bases between the germline ends. This CDR3 reads CARGRAGSVSEQYF. Here the CDR3 DNA reads TGCGCCAGGGGGCGGGCAGGGTCAGTTTCCGAGCAGTACTTC.

This clone appeared a few times. This chain connects TRBV6-2 or TRBV6-3 to TRBJ2-7; 8 bases match TRBD2. Germline trimming cut 4 bases from V and 2 bases from J; bases unmatched to any gene: 4. Germline CDR1 MNHEY, CDR2 SVGEGT. The length of the CDR3 is 14 residues. The CDR3 region is CASSSGGGPYEQYF. CDR3 coding DNA: TGTGCCAGCAGTTCAGGCGGGGGGCCCTACGAGCAGTACTTC.